The 26 T cell receptor beta chains reported below all come from one sample, sequenced in a study of tumor and adjacent non-tumor tissue in lung cancer. This sample's RNA came from whole unsorted tissue. A modified ARM-PCR protocol with three rounds of nested PCR amplified TCRbeta. TCRdb re-called the multiplex PCR reads with MiXCR, one entry per CDR3 protein. The table lists about 200,000 distinct CDR3 sequences, 70% to 75% of them singletons. Sequencing input: lung tumor tissue. Receptors were obtained from a man in his sixties with non-small cell lung cancer.

This clonotype was counted once. The gene calls are TRBV6-2 or TRBV6-3 and TRBJ2-1; TRBD2 is a possible D gene (6 bases). Trimming shortened V by 4 bases and J by 7 bases, and 14 bases separated the two germline ends. From germline, CDR1 is MNHEY and CDR2 SVGEGT. The CDR3 consists of 14 residues. The CDR3 spells CASSSSEVVNEQFF. In nucleotides, the CDR3 is TGTGCCAGCAGTTCTAGCGAGGTGGTGAATGAGCAGTTCTTC.

A remark on this clonotype: The junction and the germline gene differ at one end; a read error may be behind it. The chain links TRBV5-6 to TRBJ1-2, with 9 bases fitting TRBD1. CDR1 is SGHDT and CDR2 is YYEEEE in the germline V gene. This CDR3 is built from 13 residues. The CDR3 nucleotides read TGTACCAGCAGCGGGGGACAGGGTGAAGGCTACACCTTC. Translation: CTSSGGQGEGYTF.

For this clonotype: The junction departs from germline at one end; a sequencing error may be responsible. V gene TRBV12-3 or TRBV12-4 combines with J gene TRBJ2-3; D may be TRBD1 (5 bases). The CDR3 is 13 residues long. DNA for the CDR3: TGTGCCAGCACCCCCGTTAGCACAGGTACCCAGTTTTTT. It is translated as CASTPVSTGTQFF.

A note on this clonotype: A read error may produce the germline difference seen at one junction end. The V call is TRBV4-3, the J call TRBJ1-1, with D hard to call. The CDR3 is 17 amino acids. Germline lookup yields CDR1 LGHNA and CDR2 YSLEER. CDR3 protein: CGSSQDVPRSLGTEAFF. The CDR3 DNA reads TGCGGCAGCAGCCAAGACGTTCCGCGCAGTTTGGGCACTGAAGCTTTCTTT.

Points on this clonotype: Without the conserved terminal phenylalanine or tryptophan, this CDR3 likely stems from a read error. The gene calls are TRBV29-1 and TRBJ1-1; TRBD1 might be the D (6 bases). The V end lost 7 bases, the J end lost 11 bases, and 20 bases lay between the germline ends. This CDR3 has 12 amino acids. Germline lookup yields CDR1 SQVTM and CDR2 ANQGSEA. The CDR3 DNA follows: TGCAGCGCCCAAGAGGGGGAAACCGAGGCTTTCGTT. This codes for CSAQEGETEAFV.

The chain is built from TRBV29-1 and TRBJ2-4, with 9 bases fitting TRBD2. Germline lookup yields CDR1 SQVTM and CDR2 ANQGSEA. The CDR3 loop spans 15 amino acids. Trimming cost V 4 bases and J 9 bases; bases outside gene matches: 13. CDR3 protein: CSVAKSSGTISIQYF. CDR3 coding DNA: TGCAGCGTTGCGAAGTCTAGCGGGACCATAAGCATTCAGTACTTC.

The chain joins TRBV6-5 to TRBJ1-2; 7 bases match TRBD1. After removal of 8 bases from V and 5 bases from J, the junction contained 11 bases not matched to a gene. This CDR3 is 14 amino acids long. Germline values: CDR1 MNHEY, CDR2 SVGAGI. The chain's CDR3 is CASDPRDSAYGYTF. For the CDR3, the DNA is TGTGCCAGCGATCCCCGGGACAGTGCGTATGGCTACACCTTC.

The DNA of the CDR3 is TGCAGTGGTATGAACGCACTTCCATTTGGCAATGAGCAGTTCTTC. Amino acid sequence: CSGMNALPFGNEQFF. The chain uses TRBV20-1 and TRBJ2-1; D uncertain. V was shortened by 7 bases and J by 6 bases, with 22 bases between the two germline ends. There are 15 residues in the CDR3. CDR1 is DFQATT and CDR2 is SNEGSKA in the germline V gene (reference sequence).

The chain carries TRBV4-2 and TRBJ2-7, with 7 bases matching TRBD2. The CDR3 runs to 15 residues. J was trimmed by 5 bases and V by 0 bases; bases with no gene match: 7. From germline, CDR1 is LGHNA and CDR2 YNFKEQ. CDR3 region: CASSQDTAGTNEQYF. The CDR3 bases are TGTGCCAGCAGCCAAGATACAGCGGGGACCAACGAGCAGTACTTC.

V usage is TRBV20-1 and J usage is TRBJ1-5; 8 bases match TRBD1. This CDR3 contains 14 residues. Losses at the gene ends were 4 bases for V and 3 bases for J; bases not matched to a gene: 5. The germline gives CDR1 DFQATT, CDR2 SNEGSKA (reference sequence). CDR3 in DNA: TGCAGTGCTACAACAGGGGGGAACAATCAGCCCCAGCATTTT. This sequence encodes CSATTGGNNQPQHF.

Details on this clonotype: A read error may account for a junction end that differs from germline. The chain links TRBV4-3 to TRBJ2-3, with 10 bases matching TRBD2. The CDR3 covers 15 residues. Germline CDR1 reads LGHNA; CDR2 reads YSLEER. The CDR3 DNA sequence: TGCGCCAGCAGCCAAGTGACTAGCGGGCGAGATTCGCAGTATTTT. Protein product: CASSQVTSGRDSQYF.

Worth noting for this clonotype: This may come from a read error, since a much larger clone is one base off. The CDR3 here is CASSPRAEAEGKQYF. The CDR3 DNA reads TGTGCCAGCAGTCCCCGGGCAGAGGCTGAAGGGAAGCAGTATTTT. The chain is built from TRBV12-3 or TRBV12-4 and TRBJ2-3; D is uncertain. The CDR3 runs to 15 residues. V gave up 5 bases and J gave up 11 bases, with 23 bases separating them.

About this clonotype: In this CDR3 the conserved last residue, phenylalanine or tryptophan, is missing, so a read error is likely. V gene TRBV4-2 combines with J gene TRBJ2-1; D possibly corresponds to TRBD2 (6 bases). The germline V and J ends were trimmed by 1 base and 6 bases, with 16 bases remaining between them. Germline V lookup: CDR1 LGHNA, CDR2 YNFKEQ. This CDR3 region has 16 residues. The CDR3 DNA follows: TGTGCCAGCAGCCAAGTAGAGGCGGGGTTTCCCAATGAGCAGTTCTAC. It yields the protein CASSQVEAGFPNEQFY.

This clonotype was observed at least ten times. This chain connects TRBV29-1 to TRBJ1-5, with D perhaps TRBD1 (5 bases). The CDR3 spans 14 residues. The germline gives CDR1 SQVTM, CDR2 ANQGSEA. Trimming took off 7 bases at V and 2 bases at J, with 15 bases between the two ends. CDR3 sequence: CSGVRSGGNQPQHF. DNA for the CDR3: TGCAGCGGTGTCCGATCGGGGGGCAATCAGCCCCAGCATTTT.

The table lists this clonotype with a few counts. An end of the junction differs from the germline gene, which may be a read error. The chain uses TRBV11-2 and TRBJ1-6; no reliable D call. Per the germline V gene, CDR1 is SGHAT and CDR2 is FQNNGV. The CDR3 loop spans 15 amino acids. The DNA for the CDR3 is TGTGCCAGCATCTTAGAGAGTGGTAGTAATTCACCCCTCCAGTTT. Its translation: CASILESGSNSPLQF.

A single count supports this clonotype. This chain links TRBV30 with TRBJ2-4; a possible D gene is TRBD2 (6 bases). Trimming took 0 bases from V and 2 from J, leaving 26 bases between them. Germline values: CDR1 GTSNPN, CDR2 SVGIG (reference sequence). The CDR3 sequence is 20 residues long. CDR3 nucleotide sequence: TGTGCCTGGAGTGTCGGGAGTGGACACCGCTTAACTGTGCCCAAAAACATTCAGTACTTC. Translation gives CAWSVGSGHRLTVPKNIQYF.

Concerning this clonotype itself: This sequence may be a read error, since a much larger clone differs from it by one base. The chain carries TRBV11-3 and TRBJ1-5, with 7 nucleotides matching TRBD1. Germline V gene sequence: CDR1 SGHNT, CDR2 YENEEA. The CDR3 has 12 residues. V dropped 4 bases and J dropped 11; count of bases not matched to a gene: 5. For the CDR3, the DNA is TGTGCCAGCAGCTCTCAGGGGGGGTCCCAGCATTTT. Protein sequence: CASSSQGGSQHF.

Of note for this clonotype: A read error is possible here, since a much larger clone lies one base away. This chain links TRBV29-1 with TRBJ2-7; D is undetermined. This CDR3 has 13 residues. Germline assignment: CDR1 SQVTM and CDR2 ANQGSEA. V lost 3 bases and J 4 bases, leaving 13 bases between the germline ends. CDR3 nucleotides: TGCAGCGTTGATGATCGGCCCAGATACGAGCAGTACTTC. It yields the protein CSVDDRPRYEQYF.

For this clonotype: A junction boundary mismatches the germline segment, possibly from a read error. The chain carries TRBV11-2 and TRBJ1-4; 8 bases agree with TRBD1. CDR3 length: 16 residues. CDR1 is SGHAT, CDR2 FQNNGV, per germline. The CDR3 loop reads CTSSHQTGATNEKLFF. For the CDR3, the DNA is TGTACCAGCAGCCACCAGACAGGGGCAACTAATGAAAAACTGTTTTTT. Using reference TRBV11-2 and TRBJ1-4 for the parts outside the CDR3, the full variable domain is EAGVAQSPRYKIIEKRQSVAFWCNPISGHATLYWYQQILGQGPKLLIQFQNNGVVDDSQLPKDRFSAERLKGVDSTLKIQPAKLEDSAVYLCTSSHQTGATNEKLFFGSGTQLSVL.

Details on this clonotype: Mismatch with germline at one junction end may stem from a read error. The chain carries TRBV6-5 and TRBJ2-5; TRBD2 agrees at 10 bases. The CDR3 is 15 residues long. CDR1 is MNHEY and CDR2 is SVGAGI in the germline V gene. The CDR3 sequence is CVSRMGSGGAEIQYF. CDR3 bases: TGTGTCAGCAGGATGGGGAGCGGGGGGGCAGAGATCCAGTACTTC.

Points on this clonotype: A much more abundant neighbour one base away suggests this may be a read error. The J gene is TRBJ2-1, the V gene TRBV4-2, with 7 bases lining up with TRBD2. Gene TRBJ2-7 matches the end of the DNA better, so the J call may be wrong. This CDR3 contains 17 residues. Germline V CDR1 and CDR2: LGHNA, YNFKEQ. CDR3 coding DNA: TGTGCCAGCAGCCAAAAGAACCAGCGGGAAGGGATAAATGAGCAGTACTTC. This encodes CASSQKNQREGINEQYF.

The chain couples TRBV5-6 to TRBJ2-1; TRBD2 agrees at 8 bases. The CDR3 has 16 amino acids. The junction had 4 bases not matched to a gene; V was cut back by 1 base and J by 1 base. Per the germline V gene, CDR1 is SGHDT and CDR2 is YYEEEE. The DNA of the CDR3 is TGTGCCAGCAGCTTGAGGCGGGGGGAATCCTACAATGAGCAGTTCTTC. This codes for CASSLRRGESYNEQFF.

This clonotype was counted at least ten times. The V gene is TRBV6-1, the J gene TRBJ2-5, with 7 bases matching TRBD2. With V trimmed by 4 bases and J by 3 bases, 14 bases remained unmatched. The CDR3 covers 17 residues. Per germline, CDR1 MNHNS and CDR2 SASEGT. CDR3: CASSARDRGGFEETQYF. The CDR3 DNA reads as TGTGCCAGCAGTGCCCGGGACCGGGGAGGGTTTGAAGAGACCCAGTACTTC.

This clonotype was recorded once. V gene TRBV5-1 combines with J gene TRBJ1-2; 7 bases are a match to TRBD1. Germline values: CDR1 SGHRS, CDR2 YFSETQ. J gave up 4 bases and V 0 bases, and 6 bases lay outside the gene matches. The CDR3 covers 15 residues. The CDR3 DNA reads TGCGCCAGCAGCTTGGGAGGGGGCACGAGCTATGGCTACACCTTC. Protein product: CASSLGGGTSYGYTF.

The chain combines TRBV29-1 with TRBJ2-5, with a tentative D call TRBD2 (5 bases). The CDR3 is 14 residues long. CDR1 and CDR2 from the germline V gene are SQVTM and ANQGSEA. V was shortened by 4 bases and J by 5 bases, with 17 bases between the two germline ends. The CDR3 DNA sequence: TGCAGCGTTGGGCCGCCAGAGGAGGTCGAGACCCAGTACTTC. Translated: CSVGPPEEVETQYF.

This clonotype has a count of ten or more. The chain joins TRBV24-1 to TRBJ2-1; 8 nucleotides agree with TRBD2. V was clipped by 8 bases and J by 5 bases; unmatched bases: 10. CDR3 length: 15 amino acids. Germline V gene sequence: CDR1 KGHDR, CDR2 SFDVKD. The CDR3: CATTGGEGLNNEQFF. Here the CDR3 DNA reads TGTGCCACCACCGGGGGGGAGGGGCTTAACAATGAGCAGTTCTTC.